These T cell receptor beta chains were read from a single sample in a study of cytomegalovirus exposure and HLA in healthy donors. This table comes from immunoSEQ multiplex PCR, and its TCRdb copy is limited to in-frame clones, with some not included. The table includes under 150,000 clones, around 84% detected once. The sample comprised PBMCs. The receptors stem from a man aged 50-59 years in good health and CMV-seronegative. Both conserved end residues are part of each CDR3. The D gene is left open where the match is weak. Not all rows give a size; the values are once, few, many and, for expanded clones, a class.

clone_size: .
j_call: TRBJ2-1
d_call: .
v_call: TRBV19
cdr3_aa: CASSIRLSYNEQFF
cdr3_nt: TGTGCCAGTAGTATTCGGTTGTCCTACAATGAGCAGTTCTTC

clone_size: .
j_call: TRBJ1-2
d_call: .
v_call: TRBV2
cdr3_aa: CASSESSRRSGYTF
cdr3_nt: TGTGCCAGCAGTGAAAGCTCCAGGCGAAGTGGCTACACCTTC

clone_size: .
j_call: TRBJ2-4
d_call: .
v_call: TRBV6-1
cdr3_aa: CASSRDIQNIQYF
cdr3_nt: TGTGCCAGCAGCCGGGACATCCAAAACATTCAGTACTTC

clone_size: .
j_call: TRBJ1-4
d_call: .
v_call: TRBV4-1
cdr3_aa: CASSQEAGLFF
cdr3_nt: TGCGCCAGCAGCCAAGAGGCGGGACTGTTTTTT

clone_size: .
j_call: TRBJ2-5
d_call: .
v_call: TRBV7-6
cdr3_aa: CASSLVLMETQYF
cdr3_nt: TGTGCCAGCAGCTTAGTTCTTATGGAGACCCAGTACTTC

clone_size: once
j_call: TRBJ1-6
d_call: TRBD1
v_call: TRBV5-1
cdr3_aa: CASSLDRAYNSPLHF
cdr3_nt: TGCGCCAGCAGCCTAGACAGGGCCTATAATTCACCCCTCCACTTT

clone_size: .
j_call: TRBJ2-7
d_call: TRBD2
v_call: TRBV19
cdr3_aa: CASSHGTSGGYEQYF
cdr3_nt: TGTGCCAGTAGTCACGGGACTAGCGGGGGCTACGAGCAGTACTTC

clone_size: .
j_call: TRBJ1-6
d_call: TRBD1
v_call: TRBV30
cdr3_aa: CAWSVPGGNNSPLHF
cdr3_nt: TGTGCCTGGAGTGTCCCAGGGGGCAATAATTCACCCCTCCACTTT

clone_size: once
j_call: TRBJ2-1
d_call: TRBD2
v_call: TRBV9
cdr3_aa: CASSVEGLASYNEQFF
cdr3_nt: TGTGCCAGCAGCGTAGAGGGACTAGCGTCATACAATGAGCAGTTCTTC

clone_size: .
j_call: TRBJ1-2
d_call: TRBD1
v_call: TRBV6-5
cdr3_aa: CASWDSSNYGYTF
cdr3_nt: TGTGCCAGCTGGGACAGCTCTAACTATGGCTACACCTTC

clone_size: .
j_call: TRBJ2-7
d_call: TRBD1
v_call: TRBV4-1
cdr3_aa: CASSQVTGDLVFYEQYF
cdr3_nt: TGCGCCAGCAGCCAGGTTACAGGGGATCTAGTTTTTTACGAGCAGTACTTC

clone_size: .
j_call: TRBJ2-7
d_call: TRBD1
v_call: TRBV5-4
cdr3_aa: CASSLERQGSAYEQYF
cdr3_nt: TGTGCCAGCAGCTTGGAGAGACAGGGAAGCGCCTACGAGCAGTACTTC

clone_size: .
j_call: TRBJ1-1
d_call: TRBD1
v_call: TRBV5-1
cdr3_aa: CASSPQGDGEAFF
cdr3_nt: TGCGCCAGCAGCCCCCAGGGGGACGGTGAAGCTTTCTTT

clone_size: .
j_call: TRBJ1-5
d_call: .
v_call: TRBV19
cdr3_aa: CASTQSDSNQPQHF
cdr3_nt: TGTGCCAGTACCCAATCAGATAGCAATCAGCCCCAGCATTTT

clone_size: few
j_call: TRBJ1-2
d_call: TRBD1
v_call: TRBV4-3
cdr3_aa: CASSHLGTGTGGYGYTF
cdr3_nt: TGCGCCAGCAGCCACCTCGGGACAGGGACCGGCGGCTATGGCTACACCTTC

clone_size: few
j_call: TRBJ1-2
d_call: .
v_call: TRBV9
cdr3_aa: CASSVEDQGNYGYTF
cdr3_nt: TGTGCCAGCAGCGTAGAGGACCAGGGGAACTATGGCTACACCTTC

clone_size: .
j_call: TRBJ1-3
d_call: .
v_call: TRBV7-2
cdr3_aa: CASTPLGTPSGNTIYF
cdr3_nt: TGTGCCAGCACTCCTCTGGGGACTCCCTCTGGAAACACCATATATTTT